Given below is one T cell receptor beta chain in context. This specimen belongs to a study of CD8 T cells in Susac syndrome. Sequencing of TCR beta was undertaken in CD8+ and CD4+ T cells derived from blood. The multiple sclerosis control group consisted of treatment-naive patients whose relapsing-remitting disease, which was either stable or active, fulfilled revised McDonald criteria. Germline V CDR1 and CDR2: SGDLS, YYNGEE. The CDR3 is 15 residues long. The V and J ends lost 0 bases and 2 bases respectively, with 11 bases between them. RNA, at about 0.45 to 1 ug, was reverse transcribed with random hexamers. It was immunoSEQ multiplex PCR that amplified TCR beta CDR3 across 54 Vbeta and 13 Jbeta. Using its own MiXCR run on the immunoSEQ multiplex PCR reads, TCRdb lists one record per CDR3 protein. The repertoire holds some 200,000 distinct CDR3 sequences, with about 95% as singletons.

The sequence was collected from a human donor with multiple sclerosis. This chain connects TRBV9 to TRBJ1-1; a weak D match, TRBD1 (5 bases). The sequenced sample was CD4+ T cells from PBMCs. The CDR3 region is CASSVDGHLNTEAFF. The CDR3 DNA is TGTGCCAGCAGCGTAGATGGACACCTTAACACTGAAGCTTTCTTT. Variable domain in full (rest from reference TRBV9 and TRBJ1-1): DSGVTQTPKHLITATGQRVTLRCSPRSGDLSVYWYQQSLDQGLQFLIQYYNGEERAKGNILERFSAQQFPDLHSELNLSSLELGDSALYFCASSVDGHLNTEAFFGQGTRLTVV.